Listed below are T cell receptor beta chains from one sample, sequenced in a study of tumor-infiltrating lymphocytes in primary liver carcinoma. TCRdb redid the calling of the multiplex PCR reads with MiXCR, one entry per CDR3 protein. The repertoire holds about 180,000 distinct CDR3 sequences, with about 60% as singletons. The sequenced sample was peripheral blood. The receptor source for this set is a man aged 35-49 years with primary liver carcinoma and hepatitis B virus infection. Both conserved end residues are part of each CDR3. D genes are given only for firm matches. Size is omitted from some rows. Given values are once, few, many or a class for expanded clones.

TRBJ2-1 | . | 13 | TRBV14 | . | TGTGCCAGCAGCCAAGATCCCTCGGATGAGCAGTTCTTC | CASSQDPSDEQFF
TRBJ2-7 | . | 16 | TRBV11-2 | . | TGTGCCAGCAGCACAACGGAGACTAACGCCCGGGGGGAGCAGTACTTC | CASSTTETNARGEQYF
TRBJ2-7 | TRBD1 | 13 | TRBV6-5 | . | TGTGCCACCTTCCGGGACAGGGGACACGAGCGGTACTTC | CATFRDRGHERYF
TRBJ1-5 | . | 15 | TRBV11-2 | many | TGTGCCAGCAGCTTAGAAGGGGGGTTCGATCAGCCCCAGCATTTT | CASSLEGGFDQPQHF
TRBJ2-1 | . | 12 | TRBV4-2 | . | TGTCCCAGCAGCCAAGGGTACAATGAGCAGTTCTTC | CPSSQGYNEQFF
TRBJ2-2 | . | 15 | TRBV28 | . | TGTGCCAGCAGTCGATTGGGGGCAGTCACCGGGGAGCTGTTTTTT | CASSRLGAVTGELFF
TRBJ1-1 | . | 14 | TRBV30 | . | TGTGCCTGGAGTGTAGTCGGGGGGAACATTGAAGCTTTCTTT | CAWSVVGGNIEAFF
TRBJ2-5 | TRBD2 | 17 | TRBV11-2 | . | TGCGCCAGCAGCTTAGTTGTGTGGCGGGAGATAGGGGAGACCCAGTACTTC | CASSLVVWREIGETQYF
TRBJ2-3 | . | 13 | TRBV11-3 | . | TGTGCCAGCAGCTTCGGGCAGGCAGATACGCAGTATTTT | CASSFGQADTQYF
TRBJ2-7 | . | 14 | TRBV29-1 | once | TGTAGCGTTGAGGCGGGACTGGAGTCCTACGAGCAGTACTTC | CSVEAGLESYEQYF
TRBJ2-7 | . | 13 | TRBV11-2 | . | TGTGCCAGCAGCCGAACCCATGAAGGCGAGCAGTACTTC | CASSRTHEGEQYF
TRBJ2-5 | TRBD1 | 15 | TRBV11-2 | . | TGTGCCAGCAGCCCCAGGGGGACAGCGAGAGAGACCCAGTACTTC | CASSPRGTARETQYF
TRBJ2-1 | . | 13 | TRBV11-2 | . | TGTGCCAGCAGCATAGGCCTGAACAGGGAGCAGTTCTTC | CASSIGLNREQFF
TRBJ2-1 | TRBD2 | 16 | TRBV11-3 | . | TGTGCCAGTTATCTCTCGGGGAGCGGGGGAAACAATGAGCAGTTCTTC | CASYLSGSGGNNEQFF
TRBJ2-5 | . | 13 | TRBV10-2 | . | TGCGCCAGCAGGAAGGACATGGCAGAGACCCAGTACTTC | CASRKDMAETQYF
TRBJ2-3 | . | 18 | TRBV12-5 | . | TGTGCTAGAATCTCAAGGGGGGAGGACCCCCCTCGTCCAGATACGCAGTATTTT | CARISRGEDPPRPDTQYF
TRBJ2-7 | . | 12 | TRBV11-2 | . | TGTGCCAGCACCTTTGCGTTTTACGAGCAGTACTTC | CASTFAFYEQYF
TRBJ2-1 | . | 15 | TRBV11-2 | many | TGTGCCAGCAGCGCCCGAGGGGGGGAGGGCGATGAGCAGTTCTTC | CASSARGGEGDEQFF
TRBJ2-2 | . | 13 | TRBV30 | . | TGTGCCTGGACCGGACAGAACACCGGGGAGCTGTTTTTT | CAWTGQNTGELFF
TRBJ1-1 | . | 13 | TRBV29-1 | . | TGCAGCGTTTCCGCCGGGGTGGGCACTGAAGCTTTCTTT | CSVSAGVGTEAFF
TRBJ2-1 | . | 16 | TRBV11-2 | . | TGTGCCAGCAGCACACACAGGGTGCTAGGTTACAATGAGCAGTTCTTC | CASSTHRVLGYNEQFF
TRBJ2-5 | . | 15 | TRBV6-2/TRBV6-3 | . | TGTGCCAGCAGTTACGGGAGGGGGCTCGGGGAGACCCAGTACTTC | CASSYGRGLGETQYF
TRBJ2-7 | . | 14 | TRBV7-9 | . | TGTGCCATCAGCCAGCCCCGGGGGAGCTACAAGCAGTACTTC | CAISQPRGSYKQYF
TRBJ2-7 | TRBD2 | 13 | TRBV6-6 | . | TGTGCCACCAGTTATGGCGATACTAGCGGGAAATTCTTC | CATSYGDTSGKFF
TRBJ1-5 | TRBD1 | 15 | TRBV12-3/TRBV12-4 | . | TGTGCCAGCAGTTTAGGGACAGGGGACAGTCAGCCCCAGCATTTT | CASSLGTGDSQPQHF
TRBJ2-7 | . | 14 | TRBV29-1 | few | TGCAGCGTTTATCGACAGACCAGCTCCTACGAGCAGTACTTC | CSVYRQTSSYEQYF
TRBJ2-6 | TRBD1 | 16 | TRBV5-4 | . | TGTGCCAGCAGCTCGAAAGGGGGCGCTGGGGCCAACGTCCTGACTTTC | CASSSKGGAGANVLTF
TRBJ2-1 | TRBD2 | 16 | TRBV11-2 | . | TGTGCCAGCAGCTTAGAACCCCCGGGAGGCCCCAATGAGCAGTTCTTC | CASSLEPPGGPNEQFF
TRBJ1-1 | . | 14 | TRBV29-1 | few | TGCAGCGTCCGTCGAGGGGTGGGGGACACTGAAGCTTTCTTT | CSVRRGVGDTEAFF
TRBJ2-1 | . | 17 | TRBV29-1 | . | TGCAGCGTGGAAGACAAACTAGCAGTATGGGGTAACAATGAGCAGTTCTTC | CSVEDKLAVWGNNEQFF
TRBJ1-2 | TRBD1 | 13 | TRBV6-2/TRBV6-3 | . | TGTGCCAGCACCGGGACAGGGTCTTATGGCTACACCTTC | CASTGTGSYGYTF
TRBJ1-3 | . | 15 | TRBV6-5 | few | TGTGCCAGCGCGGTTTTGGGTGGCGGTGGAAACACCATATATTTT | CASAVLGGGGNTIYF
TRBJ2-2 | TRBD2 | 16 | TRBV5-1 | . | TGCGCCAGCAGTGTGGGAGGGACGGCGAACACCGGGGAACTGTTTTTT | CASSVGGTANTGELFF
TRBJ2-7 | . | 12 | TRBV29-1 | . | TGCAGCGTTTTGGTGGGGGGTTACGAGCAGTACTTC | CSVLVGGYEQYF
TRBJ1-1 | . | 15 | TRBV11-2 | . | TGTGCCAGCAGCCGGACGGGCGAGGTAGGCACTGGAGCTTTCTTT | CASSRTGEVGTGAFF
TRBJ1-2 | . | 19 | TRBV6-5 | few | TGTGCCAGCAGTTATTCGTTAACAGGGCTACGGGGGTTGAACTATGGCTACACCTTC | CASSYSLTGLRGLNYGYTF
TRBJ2-7 | . | 12 | TRBV10-3 | few | TGTGCCATCAGTGAGTCCCCCTACGAGCAGTACTTC | CAISESPYEQYF
TRBJ2-7 | . | 12 | TRBV29-1 | . | TGCAGCGTCGAGACTAGCTCCTACGAGCAGTACTTC | CSVETSSYEQYF
TRBJ1-1 | . | 13 | TRBV30 | . | TGTGCCTGGAGCCTCTTCGAGGGGACTGAAGCTTTCTTT | CAWSLFEGTEAFF
TRBJ1-4 | . | 12 | TRBV12-3/TRBV12-4 | few | TGTGCCAGCAGTCTGGAGGGGGGAAAACTGTTTTTT | CASSLEGGKLFF
TRBJ2-2 | TRBD1 | 13 | TRBV29-1 | once | TGCAGCCTACAGGGGGCGGACACCGGGGAGATGTTTTTT | CSLQGADTGEMFF
TRBJ1-2 | TRBD1 | 15 | TRBV12-3/TRBV12-4 | many | TGTGCCAGCAGCCCGGAGAAGGACAGGCCGTCAGTCTGCACCTTC | CASSPEKDRPSVCTF
TRBJ2-5 | TRBD1 | 14 | TRBV6-5 | . | TGTGCCAGCAGTACCGACAGGGTCGTAAAGACCCAGTACTTC | CASSTDRVVKTQYF
TRBJ1-5 | . | 15 | TRBV19 | . | TGTGCCAGTAGTCCAGGACGACCTGGCAATCAGCCCCAGCATTTT | CASSPGRPGNQPQHF
TRBJ2-1 | . | 15 | TRBV2 | . | TGTGCCAGCAGCGACTCTCTAGCCGACTACAATAAGCAGTTCTTC | CASSDSLADYNKQFF
TRBJ2-5 | . | 14 | TRBV11-2 | . | TGTGCCAGCAGTTTAGGAATAGGGGGAGAGACCCAGTACTTC | CASSLGIGGETQYF
TRBJ1-1 | . | 13 | TRBV10-2 | . | TGCGCCATCAGTGAGTGGGGGGGATCTGAAGCTTTCTTT | CAISEWGGSEAFF
TRBJ2-5 | TRBD2 | 15 | TRBV12-3/TRBV12-4 | once | TGTGCCAGCAGCCATCTAGCGGCGGGAATGGAGACCCAGTACTTC | CASSHLAAGMETQYF
TRBJ1-1 | TRBD1 | 14 | TRBV29-1 | many | TGCAGCGTTGGTGTTGGACAGGGGAACACTGAAGCTTTCTTT | CSVGVGQGNTEAFF
TRBJ2-1 | . | 14 | TRBV11-3 | . | TGTGCATGCAGCCCGGGCCCCGGTGCGGATGAGCAGTTCTTC | CACSPGPGADEQFF
TRBJ2-5 | TRBD2 | 14 | TRBV29-1 | . | TGCAGCCCGGTGGGGGAGGGCCTAAATGGGACCCAGTACTTC | CSPVGEGLNGTQYF
TRBJ2-7 | . | 14 | TRBV11-1 | many | TGTGCCAGCAGCTTAGACTCCGCCTCCTACGAGCAGTACTTC | CASSLDSASYEQYF
TRBJ1-2 | . | 15 | TRBV28 | . | TGTGCCAGCAGAAAACACAGGGAAAAAAGCTATGGCTACACCTTC | CASRKHREKSYGYTF
TRBJ2-7 | . | 16 | TRBV6-5 | few | TGTGCCAGCAGCCCTCATACCACCACCTGGGGCTACGAGCAGTACTTC | CASSPHTTTWGYEQYF